This entry is about one T cell receptor beta chain. Its binding antigen is unknown. Base qualities are not recorded, but no much larger clone differs from it by a single base. This entry belongs to a study of PD-1 blockade in classical Hodgkin lymphoma (TCRdb year 2020). For the wider study: Nivolumab dosing was 3 mg/kg intravenously every 2 weeks, continuing until either disease progression or unacceptable toxicity. To define a peripheral blood immune signature of response to PD-1 blockade in classical Hodgkin lymphoma, the study combined TCR beta sequencing with CyTOF.

What this sample's time point label stands for: cycle 4 day 1 (C4D1), after 6 weeks of nivolumab. Every trial patient had relapsed after autologous stem cell transplantation, and cohorts A, B and C differed in prior brentuximab vedotin exposure. The trial cohort was composed of over 50 patients with relapsed/refractory classical Hodgkin lymphoma, for whom complete response, partial response or progressive disease was recorded as best overall response. In the multi-cohort phase II CheckMate 205 trial, trial patients received single-agent nivolumab. An independent review committee assessed best overall response by applying the 2007 International Working Group response criteria. Trial PBMCs were collected immediately before nivolumab initiation (C1D1) and during therapy at cycle 2 day 1 and cycle 4 day 1. Peripheral blood was collected in 8 mL Vacutainer Cell Preparation Tubes, from which PBMCs were isolated by centrifugation and then cryopreserved.

Counted from cysteine to phenylalanine, this CDR3 has 18 amino acids. The only DNA kept is the CDR3, 54 bases in frame from the first base. V gives up 2 bases and J gives up 1 base, and the segment between their germline ends measures 20 bases. According to the germline V gene, CDR1 reads SGHAT and CDR2 reads FQNNGV. Genomic DNA was isolated using the Qiagen DNeasy kit from unsorted PBMCs as well as from negatively selected CD4+ and CD8+ fractions. Amplification of TCR beta CDR3 regions was done by immunoSEQ multiplex PCR with primers that anneal to V and J segments. A synthetic immune receptor repertoire was used to minimize amplification bias, and any remaining bias was removed computationally after sequencing. The study's processing was this. Custom Python scripts were used to quantify repertoire diversity as the Shannon entropy index. Unsorted, CD4+ and CD8+ repertoires were analyzed separately, except for combined analyses in which CD4+ and CD8+ sequences were merged in silico. A clone counted as expanded when the clone's frequency after treatment rose at least 2-fold relative to C1D1, and clones undetected at baseline were given a pseudocount of 0.5. Clones with 0 or 1 copy at C1D1 were classified as singleton clones, and clones with 2 or more copies were classified as non-singleton clones. Clones expanded in unsorted samples were labelled as CD4+, CD8+ or unknown by matching protein sequences in sorted samples from the same patient. Wilcoxon tests on paired samples were used to test diversity changes from C1D1 to C4D1. The table comes from immuneACCESS by way of TCRdb, which keeps in-frame sequences with V and J called. Part of the clones is missing from these tables; in studies checked, under half for an unresolved V gene and the rest for unknown reasons. V, J and clone size derive from that table, while D and trimming were established from the DNA sequence. This sample holds around 23,000 clones; over 75% were observed only once. The ten largest make up approximately 23% of the sample.

Study-wide findings and limitations: A significant rise by C4D1 was seen in CD4+ but not CD8+ TCR diversity (p=0.0027 vs p=0.16), with the rise being most apparent in complete responders (p=0.02). Diversity was lower in patients who began nivolumab less than 1 year after ASCT, so these patients were left out of later analyses to avoid confounding by immune reconstitution. The study was limited to a single clinical trial cohort, and causes of repertoire differences, possibly disease activity or prior therapy, remained undefined. Baseline TCR diversity was reported to be lower in newly diagnosed patients than in healthy donors, and even lower in relapsed/refractory patients. Baseline diversity similar to that of newly diagnosed patients was observed in trial patients achieving complete response, whereas significantly lower diversity was observed in partial responders and progressors.

This TCR was sampled from a human donor with classical Hodgkin lymphoma. The material sequenced was peripheral blood mononuclear cells (PBMCs), taken before the fourth cycle of nivolumab. Recombination connected TRBV11-2 to TRBJ1-1, with a tentative D gene TRBD1 over 6 matching bases. The DNA sequence is given as TGTGCCAGCAGCTTAACCTTGACAGGAAGAGGGAAGAACACTGAAGCTTTCTTT. Translation gives CASSLTLTGRGKNTEAFF.